This section outlines one TCR beta chain sequence together with its context. It lacks a known antigen. Per-base quality was not reported, and no clone a single base away is much larger than it. TCRbeta CDR3 regions were amplified from genomic DNA using the immunoSEQ Assay, a bias-controlled multiplex PCR. Per the source publication's procedure: Within the assay, amplification of reference gene primers was used to estimate how many nucleated cells each sample contained. Sequence reads were collapsed and filtered to measure the absolute abundance of every unique TCRbeta CDR3 rearrangement. Productive Simpson clonality was computed per sample as the square root of Simpson's diversity index over productive rearrangements. TCRdb provides this immuneACCESS table in a form limited to in-frame rearrangements. Some clones are lacking; in checked studies, under half of them reflect an unresolved V gene, and why the rest are absent is not known. The V and J calls and clone size were taken over from that table, and D and trimming were inferred from the DNA. This sample comprises 120,000 to 150,000 clones, around nine tenths of them detected only once. Clones ranked in the top ten supply around 1.5% of the sample.

This entry is derived from a study of blood T cell repertoires in COVID-19 (dated by TCRdb to 2020 to 2021). About the investigation overall: Samples covering the acute and convalescent phases of COVID-19 were provided by collaborators in the United States, Italy and Spain. The prospective study material was composed of cDNA or gDNA derived from T cells, B-cell-depleted T cells, or PBMCs. Deeply sampled blood TCRbeta repertoires from subjects exposed to, actively infected with, or recovered from COVID-19 were included in the dataset. The repertoires were released in a freely available public database intended as a resource for research on the immune response to SARS-CoV-2. Samples came from the ongoing ImmuneRACE study (first 160 participants) plus 1,254 subjects from 6 global collaborators. Nearly every sample came with metadata listing a de-identified subject ID, COVID-19 status, age in years and sex. Where available, HLA class I and class II types were taken from metadata supplied by the sample provider and were not determined by assay-based typing.

Results the study describes overall, beyond this receptor: How much clinical and demographic metadata was included differed by source and by participant, and the metadata was provided uncurated.

Collaborating institutions collected whole blood in K2EDTA tubes following their own protocols. Collaborator samples were shipped for TCRbeta analysis as frozen whole blood, isolated PBMCs, or DNA extracted from either sample type. The germline V gene (reference sequence) provides CDR1 PRHDT and CDR2 FYEKMQ. V is trimmed back by 2 bases and J by 8 bases, and the junction contains 7 bases that no gene match accounts for. From the cysteine through the phenylalanine, the CDR3 covers 14 amino acids. Only the CDR3 DNA stays, 42 bases, in frame from base 1. The receptor was derived from a human donor in a cohort sampled during active COVID-19. The chain links TRBV13 with TRBJ1-2; TRBD1 agrees with 8 junctional bases. Sequencing was performed on peripheral blood. Read as DNA, the sequence is TGTGCCAGCAGCTTATCACAGGGGGTGTACGGCTACACCTTC. Translated, it reads CASSLSQGVYGYTF.